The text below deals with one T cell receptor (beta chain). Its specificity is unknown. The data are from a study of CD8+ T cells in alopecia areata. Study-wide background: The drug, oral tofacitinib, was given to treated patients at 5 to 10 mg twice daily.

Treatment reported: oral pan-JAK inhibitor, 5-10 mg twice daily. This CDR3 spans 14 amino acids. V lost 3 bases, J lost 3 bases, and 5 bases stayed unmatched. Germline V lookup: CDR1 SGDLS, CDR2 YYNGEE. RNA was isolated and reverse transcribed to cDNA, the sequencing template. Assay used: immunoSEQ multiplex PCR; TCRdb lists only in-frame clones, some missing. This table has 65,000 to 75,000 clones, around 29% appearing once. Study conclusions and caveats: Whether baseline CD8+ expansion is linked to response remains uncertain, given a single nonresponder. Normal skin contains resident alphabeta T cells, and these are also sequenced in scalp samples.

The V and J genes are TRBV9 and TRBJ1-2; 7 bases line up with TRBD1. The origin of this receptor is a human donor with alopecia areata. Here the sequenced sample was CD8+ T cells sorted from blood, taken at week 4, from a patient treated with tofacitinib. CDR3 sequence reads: CASSGTGQYYGYTF. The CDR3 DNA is TGTGCCAGCAGCGGGACGGGACAGTACTATGGCTACACCTTC.